This TCR beta chain was found in a study of tumor and adjacent non-tumor tissue in lung cancer. Overall study: The cohort had about twelve adenocarcinoma, a couple of squamous cell and 1 small cell patients. Stage I to III disease affected about nine men and a handful of women aged about 31 to 80. General study results and limits: In normal lung, the top 100 clones were significantly more dominant than in tumor. Significantly higher TCR diversity was found in tumor than normal lung.

On this clonotype: Antigen: not known. In this CDR3 the conserved last residue, phenylalanine or tryptophan, is missing, so a read error is likely.

In germline, CDR1 is SGHAT, CDR2 FQNNGV. V shed 5 bases, J shed 3 bases, and the junction held 10 bases outside the gene matches. The CDR3 is 15 residues long. RNA was extracted from bulk tissue without any cell sorting. This non-tumor lung sample came from over 3 cm beyond the tumor edge. Three rounds of nested PCR, following a modified ARM-PCR protocol, produced the TCRbeta library. One entry per CDR3 protein, called by TCRdb with MiXCR from the multiplex PCR reads. The table lists approximately 77,000 distinct CDR3 sequences, 80% to 90% of them singletons. The sample was distant non-tumor lung tissue. V gene TRBV11-2 combines with J gene TRBJ2-7; 7 positions agree with TRBD2. The sequence was obtained from a man between 60 and 75 years old with non-small cell lung cancer. CDR3 residues: CASSPEREGYYEQYL. CDR3 coding DNA: TGTGCCAGCAGCCCTGAGCGGGAAGGGTACTACGAGCAGTACCTC.